There are many counts of the clone carrying this T cell receptor (beta chain). The data were taken from a study of T cells in Graves' hyperthyroidism and ophthalmopathy. Amplification targeted TCR beta CDR3 regions from RNA transcripts. A first-round RT-PCR of the TCR CDR3 used the HTBI primer set. TCRdb independently ran MiXCR on the multiplex PCR reads; one entry per CDR3 protein. The table has 470,000 or so distinct CDR3 sequences, about 20% seen once; the top ten hold about 26%. Clinical symptoms, serum thyroxine and TRAb, thyroid ultrasound and orbital computed tomography together formed the diagnostic basis. Source material for PBMCs was 10 ml fresh peripheral blood. This CDR3 has 16 residues. Per the germline V gene, CDR1 is LGHNT and CDR2 is FRNRAP. V gave up 6 bases and J gave up 1 base; unmatched junction bases: 9.

V and J are TRBV12-5 and TRBJ2-5; 9 bases are shared with TRBD2. The sample consisted of blood. This clonotype originated in a young man with Graves' hyperthyroidism. The CDR3 nucleotides are TGTGCTAGTGGCTCGCGGGCGGGGGGGCGCCAAGAGACCCAGTACTTC. Translating gives CASGSRAGGRQETQYF.